This T cell receptor beta chain appears in the sequencing data of a study of blood T cell repertoires in COVID-19. About the research overall: COVID-19 samples collected from the United States, Italy and Spain covered acute and convalescent phases. PBMCs, B-cell-depleted T cells, or T cells were the source of the cDNA or gDNA that made up the material.

Original processing notes: The assay estimated nucleated cells by amplifying reference gene primers. Only in-frame clones appear in the TCRdb table, and some are missing; sequencing was by immunoSEQ multiplex PCR. Clonal size and the V and J genes are those of that table, whereas D and trimming came from the DNA. The profile shows 200,000 to 250,000 clones, under 95% of them singletons. CDR3 size: 16 residues. Germline V gene sequence: CDR1 SGHRS, CDR2 YFSETQ. V lost 0 bases and J lost 3, with 15 bases in between. The receptor was derived from a man aged 25-45 years with acute or convalescent COVID-19. Material for sequencing was peripheral blood. The gene calls are TRBV5-1 and TRBJ2-5, with a tentative D call TRBD1 (5 bases). The CDR3 sequence is CASSLVQADREETQYF. The CDR3 DNA reads TGCGCCAGCAGCTTGGTTCAAGCCGACAGAGAAGAGACCCAGTACTTC.